These T cell receptor beta chains were read from a single sample in a study of blood T cells in healthy people across ages. In TCRdb, the 5' RACE reads were re-called with MiXCR into one record per CDR3 protein. The table has about 720,000 distinct CDR3 sequences, about a fifth seen once. Sequenced sample: blood. These receptors were collected from a man in his 70s in good health. The CDR3 runs from the conserved cysteine through the conserved F or W. D genes are given only for firm matches. Size is omitted from some rows. Given values are once, few, many or a class for expanded clones.

>.|TRBV3-1|TRBJ2-2|.
CASSPRVRTGELFF
>many|TRBV5-1|TRBJ1-2|.
CASSLGENYGYTF
>few|TRBV15|TRBJ2-5|.
CATSRGKGPRETQYF
>few|TRBV20-1|TRBJ2-3|.
CSAEGSRAETTDTQYF
>.|TRBV12-3/TRBV12-4|TRBJ1-6|.
CASSPTNSPLHF
>few|TRBV28|.|.
CASSLYRTVGTYEQYF
>few|TRBV4-1|TRBJ2-3|TRBD2
CASSQEGAGGFTQYF
>.|TRBV5-1|TRBJ2-3|.
CASSLGGIPQYF
>.|TRBV12-3/TRBV12-4|TRBJ1-2|.
CASSLWEGQTIYGYTF
>.|TRBV10-3|TRBJ2-7|.
CAISEIDYEQYF
>.|TRBV20-1|TRBJ2-3|.
CSAIRGAGVGSTDTQYF
>.|TRBV20-1|TRBJ1-3|.
CSAATLGGNTIYF
>few|TRBV12-3/TRBV12-4|TRBJ1-2|TRBD1
CASRTLGGQAGGNYGYTF